The 9 T cell receptor beta chains below come from one sample, sequenced in a study of cytomegalovirus exposure and HLA in healthy donors. It was with 60 Vbeta and 13 Jbeta primers that the PCR ran. TCRdb's table, derived via immunoSEQ multiplex PCR, lists solely in-frame clones and lacks some. The repertoire has 210,000 or so clones, about 80% of them found once; the top ten carry over 1.1%. The specimen sequenced was PBMCs. The receptors were gathered from a girl aged 5 to 17 in good health and CMV-seronegative.

This clone has a handful of counts. V and J are TRBV6-5 and TRBJ1-1; 7 nucleotides align to TRBD1. The V segment lost 4 bases and the J segment 2 bases; nucleotides outside the gene matches: 4. CDR1 is MNHEY and CDR2 is SVGAGI in the germline V gene. This CDR3 is 14 amino acids long. Here the CDR3 reads CASSSGTANTEAFF. CDR3 DNA: TGTGCCAGCAGTTCCGGGACAGCAAACACTGAAGCTTTCTTT.

The chain links TRBV4-1 to TRBJ2-1, with 12 bases fitting TRBD1. The V segment lost 2 bases and the J segment 7 bases; nucleotides outside the gene matches: 15. Germline loops: CDR1 MGHRA, CDR2 YSYEKL. The CDR3 sequence is 19 residues long. CDR3 sequence: CASSQFPAGQGARMNEQFF. In DNA, the CDR3 is TGCGCCAGCAGCCAATTCCCTGCGGGACAGGGGGCGCGTATGAATGAGCAGTTCTTC.

The rearrangement links TRBV27 to TRBJ1-1; 7 nucleotides agree with TRBD1. This CDR3 has 16 residues. V was clipped by 6 bases and J by 1 base; unmatched bases: 11. Germline values: CDR1 MNHEY, CDR2 SMNVEV (reference sequence). CDR3 region: CASSLERHRGNTEAFF. CDR3 bases: TGTGCCAGCAGCCTAGAAAGGCACAGGGGGAACACTGAAGCTTTCTTT.

The rearrangement joins TRBV29-1 to TRBJ2-7, with D possibly being TRBD2 (5 bases). Germline V CDR1 and CDR2: SQVTM, ANQGSEA. This CDR3 has 13 amino acids. Trimming removed 0 bases at V and 4 bases at J, with 10 bases between. The CDR3 coding sequence is TGCAGCGTTGAAGACGGAGGAGAATACGAGCAGTACTTC. Encoded protein: CSVEDGGEYEQYF.

The V gene is TRBV6-1, the J gene TRBJ1-2, with D possibly being TRBD1 (6 bases). The CDR3 extends over 13 amino acids. The V end was cut by 2 bases, the J end by 14 bases, with 18 bases between. Germline assignment: CDR1 MNHNS and CDR2 SASEGT. Written as DNA, the CDR3 is TGTGCCAGCAGTGAACAGGGAGGGGGGACTTATACCTTC. As protein: CASSEQGGGTYTF.

This rearrangement joins TRBV29-1 to TRBJ2-1, with a tentative D call TRBD2 (5 bases). The CDR3 has 17 amino acids. V gave up 4 bases and J gave up 0 bases, with 19 bases separating them. The germline CDR1 and CDR2 sequences are SQVTM and ANQGSEA. CDR3 amino acids: CSVVPTAPGSSYNEQFF. The CDR3 region has the DNA TGCAGCGTTGTCCCCACAGCCCCGGGGAGCTCCTACAATGAGCAGTTCTTC.

V usage is TRBV7-2 and J usage is TRBJ2-7, with 7 bases identical to TRBD1. V gave up 0 bases and J gave up 1 base; unmatched junction bases: 3. Germline values: CDR1 SGHTA, CDR2 FQGNSA. The CDR3 is 15 amino acids. The chain's CDR3 is CASSLAPGQSYEQYF. The CDR3 DNA reads as TGTGCCAGCAGCTTAGCCCCGGGACAGTCCTACGAGCAGTACTTC.

The V call is TRBV19, the J call TRBJ2-7; TRBD2 aligns across 9 bases. The CDR3 is made up of 16 amino acids. V shed 6 bases and J 3 bases; nucleotides not matched to a gene: 12. Germline CDR1 reads LNHDA; CDR2 reads SQIVND (reference sequence). The CDR3 sequence: CASSLLQASGNYEQYF. The CDR3 DNA is TGTGCCAGTAGCCTACTCCAAGCTAGCGGGAACTACGAGCAGTACTTC. The variable domain in full, completed from reference TRBV19 and TRBJ2-7, reads DGGITQSPKYLFRKEGQNVTLSCEQNLNHDAMYWYRQDPGQGLRLIYYSQIVNDFQKGDIAEGYSVSREKKESFPLTVTSAQKNPTAFYLCASSLLQASGNYEQYFGPGTRLTVT.

This CDR3 reads CASSSIQVTDYTDTQYF. DNA for the CDR3: TGTGCCAGCAGCTCCATACAGGTGACAGATTACACAGATACGCAGTATTTT. The chain combines TRBV5-6 with TRBJ2-3; D perhaps matches TRBD1 (5 bases). From germline, CDR1 is SGHDT and CDR2 YYEEEE. Trimming took off 3 bases at V and 2 bases at J, with 19 bases between the two ends. This CDR3 comprises 17 residues.